Presented here are 16 T cell receptor beta chains from one specimen sequenced in a study of blood T cell repertoires in COVID-19. Assay: immunoSEQ multiplex PCR; the TCRdb copy retains only in-frame clones and omits some. The sample comprises approximately 200,000 clones, 90% to 95% of which are singletons, and roughly 0.7% rests with the top ten. What was sequenced was peripheral blood. The source of these receptors is a man younger than 40 with COVID-19, enrolled during active disease.

The rearrangement joins TRBV2 to TRBJ2-3; 14 nucleotides align to TRBD2. V shed 9 bases, J shed 7 bases, and the junction held 6 bases outside the gene matches. Germline V gene sequence: CDR1 SNHLY, CDR2 FYNNEI. This CDR3 comprises 14 residues. Here the CDR3 DNA reads TGTGCCAGTCGGACTAGCGGGGGGATAAATACGCAGTATTTT. Its translation is CASRTSGGINTQYF.

The V and J genes are TRBV5-4 and TRBJ1-2; unclear D gene. CDR1 SGHNT and CDR2 YYREEE come from the germline V gene (reference sequence). The CDR3 contains 13 residues. V was cut by 0 bases and J by 5 bases, with 8 bases left in between. CDR3 in DNA: TGTGCCAGCAGCTTGGGCGGTGGGTATGGCTACACCTTC. Its translation: CASSLGGGYGYTF.

The chain uses TRBV5-3 and TRBJ1-1; tentatively, D is TRBD1 (5 bases). TRBV5-3 falls under the ORF class, with uncertain function. The V and J ends lost 0 bases and 4 bases respectively, with 13 bases between them. The CDR3 runs 15 residues. The CDR3 coding sequence is TGTGCCAGAAGCTTGGTCCTGGGGCTGGGCACTGAAGCTTTCTTT. Protein sequence: CARSLVLGLGTEAFF.

The chain joins TRBV6-5 to TRBJ1-6, with D unresolved. V was cut by 6 bases and J by 0 bases, with 9 bases left in between. CDR1 and CDR2 (germline): MNHEY, SVGAGI. There are 15 residues in the CDR3. The CDR3: CASRRGSSYNSPLHF. The DNA for the CDR3 is TGTGCCAGCAGGAGAGGAAGCTCCTATAATTCACCCCTCCACTTT.

The chain links TRBV2 to TRBJ1-1, with D unclear. Germline loops: CDR1 SNHLY, CDR2 FYNNEI. The germline V and J ends were trimmed by 1 base and 0 bases, with 6 bases remaining between them. The CDR3 sequence is 14 residues long. The CDR3 DNA follows: TGTGCCAGCAGTGAAGGGCGGATGAACACTGAAGCTTTCTTT. Translation: CASSEGRMNTEAFF.

This clone was seen only a few times. The V gene is TRBV2, the J gene TRBJ1-5; a weak D match, TRBD1 (5 bases). V was pared by 4 bases and J by 7 bases, with 11 bases between. The germline V gene has CDR1 SNHLY and CDR2 FYNNEI. The CDR3 covers 13 residues. The CDR3 DNA sequence: TGTGCCAGCAGTGTAGATCAGGGACAGCCCCAGCATTTT. Protein product: CASSVDQGQPQHF. The variable domain in full, completed from reference TRBV2 and TRBJ1-5, reads EPEVTQTPSHQVTQMGQEVILRCVPISNHLYFYWYRQILGQKVEFLVSFYNNEISEKSEIFDDQFSVERPDGSNFTLKIRSTKLEDSAMYFCASSVDQGQPQHFGDGTRLSIL.

The V call is TRBV5-6, the J call TRBJ1-1; D gene ambiguous. Germline values: CDR1 SGHDT, CDR2 YYEEEE. The CDR3 is 13 amino acids. The V end lost 4 bases, the J end lost 0 bases, and 7 bases lay between the germline ends. The CDR3 DNA follows: TGTGCCAGCAGCCTCGACATGAACACTGAAGCTTTCTTT. The encoded protein is CASSLDMNTEAFF. Full variable domain (outside the CDR3, taken from reference TRBV5-6 and TRBJ1-1): DAGVTQSPTHLIKTRGQQVTLRCSPKSGHDTVSWYQQALGQGPQFIFQYYEEEERQRGNFPDRFSGHQFPNYSSELNVNALLLGDSALYLCASSLDMNTEAFFGQGTRLTVV.

This chain uses TRBV11-3 with TRBJ2-2; no definite D call. V was cut by 4 bases and J by 4 bases, with 7 bases left in between. The germline gives CDR1 SGHNT, CDR2 YENEEA. CDR3 length: 13 amino acids. CDR3 nucleotide sequence: TGTGCCAGCAGCTATGGTAGCACCGGGGAGCTGTTTTTT. Residues: CASSYGSTGELFF.

The chain uses TRBV5-1 and TRBJ1-1, with 8 positions matching TRBD1. V was pared by 0 bases and J by 0 bases, with 19 bases of the junction left unmatched. The CDR3 sequence is 21 residues long. The germline V gene encodes CDR1 SGHRS and CDR2 YFSETQ. The CDR3 nucleotides read TGCGCCAGCAGCTTGGTCGACAGGGGCATTACCCGTCCTTACGTGAACACTGAAGCTTTCTTT. It translates to CASSLVDRGITRPYVNTEAFF.

The chain joins TRBV6-5 to TRBJ2-2; D is ambiguous. Trimming cost V 3 bases and J 5 bases, with 4 bases left between them. Germline V CDR1 and CDR2: MNHEY, SVGAGI. CDR3 length: 12 amino acids. The CDR3 sequence: CASSYSTGELFF. The CDR3 region has the DNA TGTGCCAGCAGTTATTCGACCGGGGAGCTGTTTTTT.

The gene calls are TRBV18 and TRBJ1-1, with a tentative D call TRBD1 (5 bases). Germline loops: CDR1 KGHSH, CDR2 LQKENI. The length of the CDR3 is 14 residues. V was clipped by 4 bases and J by 3 bases, with 12 bases between them. The CDR3 nucleotides are TGTGCCAGCTCACAACAACCCAGGGACACTGAAGCTTTCTTT. It encodes CASSQQPRDTEAFF.

This chain links TRBV6-5 with TRBJ1-1, with D possibly matching TRBD1 (6 bases). CDR1 and CDR2 (germline): MNHEY, SVGAGI. This CDR3 has 13 residues. The V end was cut by 0 bases, the J end by 6 bases, with 8 bases between. The CDR3 reads CASSYSSGAEAFF. The CDR3 coding sequence is TGTGCCAGCAGTTACTCCTCAGGGGCTGAAGCTTTCTTT.

The chain combines TRBV5-1 with TRBJ1-1; a possible D gene is TRBD1 (5 bases). Deletions cut 0 bases from V and 6 bases from J, with 12 bases between. CDR1 is SGHRS and CDR2 is YFSETQ in the germline V gene. This CDR3 has 14 amino acids. The CDR3 nucleotides read TGCGCCAGCAGCTTGGGGGGCCTTGGCGCTGAAGCTTTCTTT. Its protein is CASSLGGLGAEAFF.

The CDR3 DNA reads TGCGCCAGCAGCTTCCTTGGGGAGAGGACTGAAGCTTTCTTT. Encoded protein: CASSFLGERTEAFF. The chain is built from TRBV5-1 and TRBJ1-1, with D unresolved. V lost 2 bases to trimming and J lost 5 bases, with 13 bases between them. The V gene's germline CDR1 is SGHRS and CDR2 YFSETQ. The CDR3 loop spans 14 amino acids.

The V gene is TRBV6-5, the J gene TRBJ2-2, with 7 bases that match TRBD1. Germline CDR1 reads MNHEY; CDR2 reads SVGAGI. The CDR3 contains 15 residues. The J segment lost 5 bases and the V segment lost 1 base, leaving 4 bases of the junction unmatched. The CDR3 DNA is TGTGCCAGCAGTTACTATAAGGGGGCGACCGGGGAGCTGTTTTTT. Translating gives CASSYYKGATGELFF.

The genes are TRBV6-5 and TRBJ1-5; 10 positions agree with TRBD1. J lost 4 bases, V lost 6 bases, and 6 bases had no gene match. Germline CDR1 reads MNHEY; CDR2 reads SVGAGI. The CDR3 loop spans 15 amino acids. The CDR3 DNA sequence: TGTGCCAGCAGGACGGGACAGGGGAGAAATCAGCCCCAGCATTTT. This sequence encodes CASRTGQGRNQPQHF.